The entry below gives a single T cell receptor beta chain sequence along with its context. This record belongs to a study of blood T cell repertoires in COVID-19. Repertoires were generated with immunoSEQ multiplex PCR, while TCRdb's copy carries only in-frame clones and drops some. This table has under 300,000 clones, roughly 82% appearing once. Sequenced: peripheral blood. This sequence originates from a woman aged 80 or over with active or convalescent COVID-19.

The CDR3 nucleotides are TGTGCCAGCAGCCTTACCGGGACAACCTACGAGCAGTACTTC. As protein: CASSLTGTTYEQYF. The V gene is TRBV3-1 (or the pseudogene TRBV3-2), the J gene TRBJ2-7; possible D gene TRBD1, 6 bases. This CDR3 spans 14 amino acids. Germline V CDR1 and CDR2: LGHDT, YNNKEL (reference sequence). The V gene lost 4 bases and the J gene lost 2 bases, with 12 bases spanning the gap.